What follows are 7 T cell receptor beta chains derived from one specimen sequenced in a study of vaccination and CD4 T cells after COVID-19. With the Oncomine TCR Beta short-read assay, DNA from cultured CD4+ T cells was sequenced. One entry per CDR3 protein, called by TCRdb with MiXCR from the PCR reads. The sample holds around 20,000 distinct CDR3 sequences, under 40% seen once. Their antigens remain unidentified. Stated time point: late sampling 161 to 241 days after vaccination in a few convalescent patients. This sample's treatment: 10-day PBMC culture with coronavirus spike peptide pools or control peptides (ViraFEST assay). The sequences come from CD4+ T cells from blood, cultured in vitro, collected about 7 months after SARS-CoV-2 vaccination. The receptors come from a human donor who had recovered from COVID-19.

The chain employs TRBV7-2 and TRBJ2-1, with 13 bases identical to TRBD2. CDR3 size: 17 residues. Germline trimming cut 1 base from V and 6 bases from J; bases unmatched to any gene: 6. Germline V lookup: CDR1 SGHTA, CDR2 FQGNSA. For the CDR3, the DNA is TGTGCCAGCAGCTTAGTCGTACTAGCGGGAGGGGGCAATGAGCAGTTCTTC. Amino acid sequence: CASSLVVLAGGGNEQFF.

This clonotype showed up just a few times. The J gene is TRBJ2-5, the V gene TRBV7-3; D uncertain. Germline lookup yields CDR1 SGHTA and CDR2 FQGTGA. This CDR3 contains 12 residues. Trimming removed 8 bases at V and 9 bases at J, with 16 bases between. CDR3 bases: TGTGCCAGCCCTCCGGAATATCCGGCCCAGTACTTC. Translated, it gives CASPPEYPAQYF.

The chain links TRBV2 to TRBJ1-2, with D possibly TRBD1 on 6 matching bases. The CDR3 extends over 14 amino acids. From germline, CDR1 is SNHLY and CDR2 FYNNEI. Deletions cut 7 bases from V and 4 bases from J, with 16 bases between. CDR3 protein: CASTASQGLYGYTF. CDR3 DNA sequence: TGTGCCAGCACAGCTAGTCAGGGGCTCTATGGCTACACCTTC.

CDR3 in DNA: TGCAGTGCTAGCGGGAGGGCTAGCACAGATACGCAGTATTTT. Amino acid sequence: CSASGRASTDTQYF. The V and J genes are TRBV20-1 and TRBJ2-3; 8 nucleotides line up with TRBD2. CDR3 length: 14 residues. The junction had 2 bases not matched to a gene; V was cut back by 3 bases and J by 0 bases. Per the germline V gene, CDR1 is DFQATT and CDR2 is SNEGSKA (reference sequence).

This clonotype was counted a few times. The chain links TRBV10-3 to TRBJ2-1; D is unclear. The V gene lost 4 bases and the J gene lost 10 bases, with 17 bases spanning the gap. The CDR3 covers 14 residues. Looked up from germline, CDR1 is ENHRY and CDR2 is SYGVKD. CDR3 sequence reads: CAISGPQSAGEQFF. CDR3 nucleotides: TGTGCCATCAGTGGGCCCCAGTCGGCTGGGGAGCAGTTCTTC.

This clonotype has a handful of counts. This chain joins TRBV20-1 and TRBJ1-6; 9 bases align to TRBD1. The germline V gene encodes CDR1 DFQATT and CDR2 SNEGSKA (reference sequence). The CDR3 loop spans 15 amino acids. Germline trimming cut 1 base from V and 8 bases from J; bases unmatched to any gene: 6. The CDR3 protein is CSARGGQGGDSPLHF. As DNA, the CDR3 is TGCAGTGCTAGAGGGGGACAGGGCGGAGATTCACCCCTCCACTTT.

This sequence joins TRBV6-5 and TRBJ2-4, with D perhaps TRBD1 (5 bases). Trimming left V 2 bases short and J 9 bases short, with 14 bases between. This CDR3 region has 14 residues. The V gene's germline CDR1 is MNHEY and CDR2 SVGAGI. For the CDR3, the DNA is TGTGCCAGCAGTTACCTGGACACAAAGGGCATTCAGTACTTC. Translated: CASSYLDTKGIQYF.